Shown below are 6 T cell receptor beta chains from a single sample sequenced in a study of T-cell reconstitution after alpha-beta-depleted transplantation in children. The library targeted TCRbeta and was prepared with unique molecular identifiers. TCRdb passed the PCR reads through MiXCR, listing each CDR3 protein once. The sample comprises about 610,000 distinct CDR3 sequences, roughly a tenth of which are singletons, and 4% rests with the top ten. Specimen: PBMCs from the stem cell graft donor, collected from the stem cell graft. These receptors originate from a human donor who donated a stem cell graft to a child with acute myeloid leukemia.

This clonotype was observed at least ten times. The gene calls are TRBV10-3 and TRBJ1-6; 10 bases fit TRBD1. The junction had 3 bases not matched to a gene; V was cut back by 10 bases and J by 0 bases. The CDR3 contains 15 residues. Germline values: CDR1 ENHRY, CDR2 SYGVKD. The CDR3 DNA follows: TGTGCCACTAGGGACAGGGGCTCCTATAATTCACCCCTCCACTTT. It translates to CATRDRGSYNSPLHF.

A few counts support this clonotype. The chain recombines TRBV7-6 with TRBJ2-5; 12 bases agree with TRBD2. The V gene's germline CDR1 is SGHVS and CDR2 FNYEAQ. V was pared by 3 bases and J by 2 bases, with 4 bases of the junction left unmatched. The CDR3 is 16 residues long. The CDR3 DNA reads as TGTGCCAGCAGCTTCGGACTAGCGGGAAAGCAAGAGACCCAGTACTTC. Translation: CASSFGLAGKQETQYF.

The rearrangement uses TRBV29-1 and TRBJ1-1; D uncertain. The germline CDR1 and CDR2 sequences are SQVTM and ANQGSEA. This CDR3 has 11 residues. Trimming stripped 3 bases from V and 3 bases from J, with 5 bases between. This CDR3 is CSVDGYTEAFF. The CDR3 region has the DNA TGCAGCGTTGACGGGTACACTGAAGCTTTCTTT.

The chain links TRBV7-2 to TRBJ1-5; D not certain. Germline V gene sequence: CDR1 SGHTA, CDR2 FQGNSA. Deletions cut 6 bases from V and 3 bases from J, with 12 bases between. This CDR3 is built from 14 residues. The DNA of the CDR3 is TGTGCCAGCAGGGACCGGGCCCTCAATCAGCCCCAGCATTTT. This translates into CASRDRALNQPQHF.

The chain couples TRBV28 to TRBJ2-1; D is unclear. V was trimmed by 7 bases and J by 7 bases, leaving 11 bases between them. The CDR3 runs to 12 residues. Germline CDR1 and CDR2: MDHEN and SYDVKM. DNA of the CDR3: TGTGCCAGCAATGCGCCGAGGAATGAGCAGTTCTTC. The encoded protein is CASNAPRNEQFF.

Points on this clonotype: A much larger clone lies a single base off, so this may be a read error. The chain carries TRBV10-3 and TRBJ1-1; D is uncertain. The CDR3 has 13 amino acids. V lost 10 bases to trimming and J lost 7 bases, with 19 bases between them. The germline V gene has CDR1 ENHRY and CDR2 SYGVKD. This chain's CDR3 is CANSENRAGEAFF. The DNA of the CDR3 is TGTGCCAACAGCGAGAACCGGGCGGGTGAAGCTTTCTTT.